The rows below give T cell receptor beta chains drawn from one sample of a study of blood T cell repertoires in COVID-19. This table comes from immunoSEQ multiplex PCR, and its TCRdb copy is limited to in-frame clones, with some not included. The table includes about 67,000 clones, roughly nine tenths detected once. The sample was peripheral blood. The origin of the receptors is a man in his forties or fifties with active COVID-19. CDR3s include the opening cysteine and the closing phenylalanine or tryptophan. The D gene is left open where the match is weak. The size entry is marked missing in some rows and otherwise reads once, few, many or a size class.

CASSLSSGSVGELFF | TGTGCCAGCAGCTTATCTAGCGGGAGTGTCGGGGAGCTGTTTTTT | NA | TRBJ2-2 | 15 | TRBV7-3 | TRBD2
CASSWGLAGAAYEQYF | TGTGCCAGCAGCTGGGGACTAGCGGGAGCCGCCTACGAGCAGTACTTC | NA | TRBJ2-7 | 16 | TRBV7-2 | TRBD2
CASSQPTGEREKLFF | TGTGCCAGCAGCCAACCGACAGGTGAGCGGGAAAAACTGTTTTTT | NA | TRBJ1-4 | 15 | TRBV4-2 | NA
CASSTDDRGHGNQPQHF | TGTGCCAGCAGTACTGACGACAGGGGGCATGGCAATCAGCCCCAGCATTTT | few | TRBJ1-5 | 17 | TRBV5-5 | TRBD1
CASSWTRYSNQPQHF | TGCGCCAGCAGCTGGACACGCTATAGCAATCAGCCCCAGCATTTT | NA | TRBJ1-5 | 15 | TRBV4-3 | NA
CASTATGYTGELFF | TGTGCCAGTACCGCGACAGGATACACCGGGGAGCTGTTTTTT | NA | TRBJ2-2 | 14 | TRBV19 | NA
CASSPKRWEGLRIADTQYF | TGTGCCAGCAGCCCGAAGCGTTGGGAGGGACTAAGGATAGCAGATACGCAGTATTTT | NA | TRBJ2-3 | 19 | TRBV9 | TRBD2
CASSLGGQGAGSPLHF | TGTGCCAGCAGCTTAGGCGGACAGGGAGCGGGTTCACCCCTCCACTTT | NA | TRBJ1-6 | 16 | TRBV7-9 | TRBD1
CATSEYGQGVQNEQFF | TGTGCCACCAGTGAATATGGACAGGGGGTACAGAATGAGCAGTTCTTC | NA | TRBJ2-1 | 16 | TRBV24-1 | TRBD1
CASRQRQHSNQPQHF | TGTGCCAGCAGGCAAAGACAGCATAGCAATCAGCCCCAGCATTTT | NA | TRBJ1-5 | 15 | TRBV6-5 | NA
CASSPGLGFNEQFF | TGTGCCAGCAGCCCGGGACTAGGGTTCAATGAGCAGTTCTTC | NA | TRBJ2-1 | 14 | TRBV7-9 | TRBD2
CASSPRREAHNEQFF | TGCGCCAGCAGCCCTCGACGGGAGGCCCACAATGAGCAGTTCTTC | NA | TRBJ2-1 | 15 | TRBV10-2 | TRBD2
CASISAKDRANTGELFF | TGTGCCAGCATCTCCGCGAAAGACAGGGCGAACACCGGGGAGCTGTTTTTT | few | TRBJ2-2 | 17 | TRBV28 | TRBD1
CASSLVRESYEQYF | TGTGCCAGCAGTTTAGTGCGGGAGTCCTACGAGCAGTACTTC | NA | TRBJ2-7 | 14 | TRBV27 | TRBD2
CASSTSGQGETQYF | TGTGCCAGCAGCACCTCTGGACAGGGGGAGACCCAGTACTTC | NA | TRBJ2-5 | 14 | TRBV5-4 | TRBD1
CASSLFSGASGDTQYF | TGCGCCAGCAGCTTATTCAGCGGGGCAAGTGGAGATACGCAGTATTTT | once | TRBJ2-3 | 16 | TRBV5-1 | TRBD2
CASRDTYEQYF | TGTGCCAGTAGGGACACCTACGAGCAGTACTTC | NA | TRBJ2-7 | 11 | TRBV19 | NA
CASSSRTSAYNEQFF | TGTGCCAGCAGCTCACGGACTAGCGCCTACAATGAGCAGTTCTTC | NA | TRBJ2-1 | 15 | TRBV5-4 | TRBD2
CASSLQTGGYQPQHF | TGTGCCAGCTCACTTCAGACAGGGGGCTATCAGCCCCAGCATTTT | NA | TRBJ1-5 | 15 | TRBV18 | TRBD1
CASSSSGQAYGYTF | TGTGCCAGTAGCAGTTCGGGACAGGCCTATGGCTACACCTTC | NA | TRBJ1-2 | 14 | TRBV19 | TRBD1
CASSVGTYRGDTQYF | TGTGCCAGCAGCGTTGGGACTTACAGGGGGGATACGCAGTATTTT | NA | TRBJ2-3 | 15 | TRBV7-7 | TRBD1
CATSRWGFVANEKLFF | TGTGCCACCAGCAGATGGGGCTTCGTGGCTAATGAAAAACTGTTTTTT | once | TRBJ1-4 | 16 | TRBV15 | NA
CASTSYRMYNGKNTGELFF | TGTGCCAGTACCTCTTATCGTATGTATAACGGGAAGAACACCGGGGAGCTGTTTTTT | few | TRBJ2-2 | 19 | TRBV19 | NA
CASSPDSNYGYTF | TGTGCCAGCTCACCGGACAGCAACTATGGCTACACCTTC | NA | TRBJ1-2 | 13 | TRBV18 | NA
CASSYSRAGGWDTQYF | TGTGCCAGCAGTTACTCGAGAGCGGGAGGGTGGGATACGCAGTATTTT | once | TRBJ2-3 | 16 | TRBV6-5 | TRBD2
CASSEDGTRGPFF | TGTGCCAGCAGTGAAGATGGGACTAGGGGTCCGTTCTTC | NA | TRBJ2-1 | 13 | TRBV6-1 | TRBD2
CASSPTGTGIMTEAFF | TGTGCCAGCAGCCCGACCGGGACAGGGATTATGACTGAAGCTTTCTTT | NA | TRBJ1-1 | 16 | TRBV7-3 | TRBD1
CASSLRLADEETQYF | TGTGCCAGCAGCCTCCGGCTAGCGGATGAAGAGACCCAGTACTTC | NA | TRBJ2-5 | 15 | TRBV7-9 | TRBD2
CASSLVSGARGGYTF | TGTGCCAGCAGCTTAGTATCAGGGGCGCGTGGGGGCTACACCTTC | NA | TRBJ1-2 | 15 | TRBV7-2 | NA
CASSLSQDGYTF | TGTGCCAGCAGTTTAAGCCAGGATGGCTACACCTTC | NA | TRBJ1-2 | 12 | TRBV12-3/TRBV12-4 | NA
CAIKGTGGDLPFF | TGTGCCATCAAAGGGACAGGGGGTGATCTCCCTTTCTTC | NA | TRBJ1-2 | 13 | TRBV10-3 | TRBD1
CTVGRNTDTQYF | TGTACCGTGGGCAGGAACACAGATACGCAGTATTTT | NA | TRBJ2-3 | 12 | TRBV6-5 | NA
CASSRGSKIGEKLFF | TGTGCCAGCAGCCGTGGGTCGAAGATCGGGGAAAAACTGTTTTTT | NA | TRBJ1-4 | 15 | TRBV7-2 | NA
CASSRSPGQSFLGYGYTF | TGTGCCAGTAGTCGCTCTCCGGGACAGAGCTTTTTAGGCTATGGCTACACCTTC | NA | TRBJ1-2 | 18 | TRBV19 | TRBD1
CASSYSGGAETQYF | TGTGCCAGCAGTTACTCCGGGGGGGCTGAGACCCAGTACTTC | NA | TRBJ2-5 | 14 | TRBV6-2/TRBV6-3 | TRBD2
CASSFMDRGWETQYF | TGTGCCAGCAGCTTCATGGACAGGGGGTGGGAGACCCAGTACTTC | once | TRBJ2-5 | 15 | TRBV5-4 | TRBD1
CAISERDGGETQYF | TGTGCCATCAGTGAGCGAGACGGCGGAGAGACCCAGTACTTC | NA | TRBJ2-5 | 14 | TRBV10-3 | NA
CASSMVARSYEQYF | TGTGCCAGTAGTATGGTGGCCAGATCCTACGAGCAGTACTTC | few | TRBJ2-7 | 14 | TRBV19 | NA
CASSLTSGSWYEQYF | TGTGCCAGCAGCCTGACTAGCGGGAGTTGGTACGAGCAGTACTTC | once | TRBJ2-7 | 15 | TRBV28 | TRBD2
CASSPGVFGNTIYF | TGTGCCAGCAGCCCAGGGGTTTTTGGAAACACCATATATTTT | NA | TRBJ1-3 | 14 | TRBV7-2 | NA
CASSPLAGGQLNEQFF | TGTGCCAGCAGTCCCTTAGCGGGAGGTCAGCTCAATGAGCAGTTCTTC | NA | TRBJ2-1 | 16 | TRBV2 | TRBD2
CASSAGLAGGNEQYF | TGTGCCAGCAGCGCAGGACTAGCGGGAGGGAACGAGCAGTACTTC | once | TRBJ2-7 | 15 | TRBV9 | TRBD2
CASSYFQSGESQYF | TGTGCCAGCAGTTACTTTCAATCAGGGGAGTCCCAGTACTTC | once | TRBJ2-5 | 14 | TRBV6-5 | NA
CASGAVPYEQYF | TGTGCCAGCGGGGCAGTTCCCTACGAGCAGTACTTC | NA | TRBJ2-7 | 12 | TRBV2 | NA
CASSPQGGPGYTF | TGCGCCAGCTCCCCTCAGGGGGGTCCTGGCTACACCTTC | NA | TRBJ1-2 | 13 | TRBV5-1 | TRBD1
CASSLGEGLSGANVLTF | TGCGCCAGCAGCTTGGGGGAGGGCCTATCTGGGGCCAACGTCCTGACTTTC | NA | TRBJ2-6 | 17 | TRBV5-1 | TRBD2
CASSLPLTNRENEKLFF | TGTGCCAGCAGCTTGCCCCTAACAAACAGGGAAAATGAAAAACTGTTTTTT | NA | TRBJ1-4 | 17 | TRBV5-5 | NA
CASSLYPDRAPGNTIYF | TGTGCCAGCAGCCTCTATCCCGACAGGGCCCCTGGAAACACCATATATTTT | few | TRBJ1-3 | 17 | TRBV7-6 | TRBD1
CASSRQNQETQYF | TGTGCCAGCTCACGCCAGAACCAAGAGACCCAGTACTTC | NA | TRBJ2-5 | 13 | TRBV18 | NA
CASSATVYGYTF | TGTGCCAGCAGTGCGACAGTCTATGGCTACACCTTC | NA | TRBJ1-2 | 12 | TRBV6-6 | NA
CASSYTTGYSPLHF | TGTGCCAGCAGTTACACCACAGGGTATTCACCCCTCCACTTT | NA | TRBJ1-6 | 14 | TRBV6-2/TRBV6-3 | NA
CASSKGTGESKGDNEQFF | TGTGCCAGCAGCAAAGGGACGGGGGAATCCAAAGGTGACAATGAGCAGTTCTTC | NA | TRBJ2-1 | 18 | TRBV21-1 | NA
CASSPPTGGTDTQYF | TGTGCCAGCTCACCACCGACGGGAGGCACAGATACGCAGTATTTT | NA | TRBJ2-3 | 15 | TRBV18 | NA
CASYRERYSNQPQHF | TGTGCCAGCTACAGGGAAAGATATAGCAATCAGCCCCAGCATTTT | NA | TRBJ1-5 | 15 | TRBV2 | NA
CSVDGGARFNEQFF | TGCAGCGTTGATGGGGGGGCACGGTTCAATGAGCAGTTCTTC | NA | TRBJ2-1 | 14 | TRBV29-1 | NA
CASSTQGSRNTEAFF | TGTGCCAGCAGTACCCAGGGTTCGAGGAACACTGAAGCTTTCTTT | NA | TRBJ1-1 | 15 | TRBV27 | NA